These T cell receptor beta chains were read from a single sample in a study of T cell clones after liver transplantation. Sequencing used immunoSEQ multiplex PCR; TCRdb keeps in-frame clones, though not all of them. The data show fewer than 6,000 clones, 20% to 30% seen once. Which antigens these TCRs recognize remains unknown. The sample taken for sequencing was CD4+ T cells from cultured PBMCs. The receptors stem from a human patient who received a liver transplant. Some T cells may originate from the graft donor. Each CDR3 is given with its conserved first and last residue. The D gene is left open where the match is weak. Size values are once, few and many counts, or a class for expanded clones, and some rows have none.

v_call	j_call	clone_size	d_call	cdr3_aa	cdr3_nt
TRBV4-2	TRBJ1-2	few	.	CASSQEKGLKGYGYTF	TGTGCCAGCAGCCAAGAAAAGGGTCTTAAGGGGTATGGCTACACCTTC
TRBV4-3	TRBJ2-5	.	TRBD2	CASSIRLADKETQYF	TGCGCCAGCAGCATCAGACTAGCGGACAAAGAGACCCAGTACTTC
TRBV28	TRBJ2-1	.	TRBD2	CASTPGGTSGFNEQFF	TGTGCCAGCACCCCCGGTGGGACTAGCGGATTTAATGAGCAGTTCTTC
TRBV5-3	TRBJ2-1	.	TRBD2	CAQATSVYNEQFF	TGTGCCCAGGCGACTAGCGTGTACAATGAGCAGTTCTTC
TRBV5-4	TRBJ2-5	few	.	CASSQDYYQETQYF	TGCGCCAGCAGCCAAGATTATTACCAAGAGACCCAGTACTTC
TRBV2	TRBJ2-3	.	.	CASSYLMGDTQYF	TGTGCCAGCAGTTATCTTATGGGAGATACGCAGTATTTT
TRBV6-5	TRBJ2-7	.	TRBD2	CASSHGGTGQYF	TGTGCCAGCAGCCACGGGGGGACCGGGCAGTACTTC
TRBV28	TRBJ2-5	few	.	CASSLRLVMQETQYF	TGTGCCAGCAGTCTCAGACTAGTCATGCAAGAGACCCAGTACTTC
TRBV6-1	TRBJ1-2	.	.	CASSSRRWGGYGYTF	TGTGCCAGCAGTTCACGACGCTGGGGAGGGTATGGCTACACCTTC
TRBV4-3	TRBJ2-2	medium-sized	.	CASSQDWSGELFF	TGCGCCAGCAGCCAAGATTGGAGCGGGGAGCTGTTTTTT
TRBV6-1	TRBJ1-2	few	.	CASSSGTRNYGYTF	TGTGCCAGCAGCTCAGGGACGCGGAACTATGGCTACACCTTC
TRBV7-8	TRBJ2-1	few	.	CASSDLGGSTDEQFF	TGTGCCAGCAGCGACCTCGGCGGCTCTACCGACGAGCAGTTCTTC
TRBV18	TRBJ2-3	.	.	CASSPRTSTDTQYF	TGTGCCAGCTCACCCCGGACTAGCACAGATACGCAGTATTTT
TRBV6-6	TRBJ2-7	.	.	CASSPTWGAAYEQYF	TGTGCCAGCAGCCCGACATGGGGGGCCGCCTACGAGCAGTACTTC
TRBV5-8	TRBJ2-2	.	.	CASSSWRGMGTGELFF	TGTGCCAGCAGCTCCTGGCGGGGAATGGGAACCGGGGAGCTGTTTTTT
TRBV5-5	TRBJ2-4	.	.	CASSADSLAKNIQYF	TGTGCCAGCAGCGCGGACAGCCTAGCCAAAAACATTCAGTACTTC
TRBV5-5	TRBJ2-1	.	TRBD1	CASSYRGQGNNEQFF	TGTGCCAGCAGCTATAGAGGACAGGGCAATAATGAGCAGTTCTTC
TRBV5-1	TRBJ1-2	.	.	CASAIRPVRKTYGYTF	TGCGCCAGCGCGATCCGACCGGTTCGAAAGACCTATGGCTACACCTTC
TRBV23-1	TRBJ1-3	.	TRBD1	CASSQGRGHRNTIYF	TGCGCCAGCAGTCAAGGCAGGGGGCACAGAAACACCATATATTTT
TRBV28	TRBJ2-7	.	.	CASIRFGAYEQYF	TGTGCCAGTATCCGATTCGGGGCCTACGAGCAGTACTTC
TRBV5-1	TRBJ1-4	few	.	CASSLVWDNEKLFF	TGCGCCAGCAGCTTGGTGTGGGATAATGAAAAACTGTTTTTT
TRBV6-6	TRBJ1-4	.	TRBD1	CASRTTGDEEKLFF	TGTGCCAGCAGAACGACAGGGGACGAGGAAAAACTGTTTTTT
TRBV5-5	TRBJ1-2	.	.	CASSLGAAAYGYTF	TGTGCCAGCAGCTTGGGGGCTGCGGCCTATGGCTACACCTTC
TRBV5-1	TRBJ2-7	large	.	CASSLSYTGGEQYF	TGCGCCAGCAGCTTGTCTTATACCGGGGGCGAGCAGTACTTC
TRBV2	TRBJ2-7	.	.	CASTLDKGNSYEQYF	TGTGCCAGCACCCTAGACAAGGGAAACTCCTACGAGCAGTACTTC
TRBV9	TRBJ2-5	few	TRBD2	CASSVDPGRGETQYF	TGTGCCAGCAGCGTAGATCCCGGGAGGGGAGAGACCCAGTACTTC
TRBV4-2	TRBJ1-1	.	TRBD1	CASSQARDSGLNEAFF	TGTGCCAGCAGCCAGGCCCGGGACAGTGGGCTGAATGAAGCTTTCTTT
TRBV28	TRBJ2-1	few	.	CASSPQGGSYHEQFF	TGTGCCAGCAGTCCTCAGGGGGGCTCCTACCATGAGCAGTTCTTC